This T cell receptor beta chain was observed in a study of T cells after yellow fever vaccination. Study-wide results and caveats: Some clonotypes were seen in both the CD4 and the CD8 compartments. These made up a small share and likely arose from convergent recombination.

This CDR3 spans 13 amino acids. The germline V and J ends were trimmed by 4 bases and 4 bases, with 12 bases remaining between them. CDR1 is SGHRS and CDR2 is YFSETQ in the germline V gene. This clonotype turned up a few times. Its antigen remains unidentified. The TCR cDNA carried a universal primer site and UMIs from 5'RACE template switching. TCRdb recomputed calls from the 5' RACE reads with MiXCR, one row per CDR3 protein. The repertoire holds approximately 610,000 distinct CDR3 sequences, 17% seen once, with approximately 15% in the top ten. Sample: PBMCs, taken 5 days after the first yellow fever vaccination. This chain connects TRBV5-1 to TRBJ2-7; perhaps TRBD1 as D (5 bases). The clonotype was recovered from a man between 18 and 35 years old who received the YFV17D yellow fever vaccine. CDR3: CASSAAPGYEQYF. In DNA, the CDR3 is TGCGCCAGCAGCGCGGCCCCAGGGTACGAGCAGTACTTC. Complete variable domain (other parts from reference TRBV5-1 and TRBJ2-7): KAGVTQTPRYLIKTRGQQVTLSCSPISGHRSVSWYQQTPGQGLQFLFEYFSETQRNKGNFPGRFSGRQFSNSRSEMNVSTLELGDSALYLCASSAAPGYEQYFGPGTRLTVT.